What follows are 22 T cell receptor beta chains derived from one specimen sequenced in a study of T cells in localized non-small cell lung cancer. Clones were sequenced by immunoSEQ multiplex PCR, and TCRdb holds only the in-frame ones, with some missing. The sample carries 12,000 or so clones, approximately 82% recorded once. The sample in question was peripheral blood, obtained before any cancer treatment. These receptors all stem from a male donor aged 60 or over with stage I lung adenocarcinoma.

The chain has TRBV18 and TRBJ2-2; 10 bases line up with TRBD1. CDR1 KGHSH and CDR2 LQKENI come from the germline V gene. V trimming: 1 base; J trimming: 3 bases; junction bases outside the gene matches: 2. The CDR3 consists of 16 residues. The CDR3 sequence is CASSPRQGAHTGELFF. The CDR3 nucleotides are TGTGCCAGCTCACCACGACAGGGGGCTCACACCGGGGAGCTGTTTTTT.

V gene TRBV29-1 combines with J gene TRBJ2-3, with 11 bases identical to TRBD2. This CDR3 contains 15 residues. The V gene end was trimmed by 4 bases and the J gene end by 4 bases; junction bases not matched to a gene: 7. Germline CDR1 is SQVTM and CDR2 is ANQGSEA. The CDR3 reads CSVGGTSGAADTQYF. In DNA, the CDR3 is TGCAGCGTTGGGGGGACTAGCGGAGCCGCAGATACGCAGTATTTT.

J is TRBJ2-5 and V is TRBV11-2, with D possibly being TRBD1 or TRBD2 (5 bases each). CDR1 and CDR2 from the germline V gene are SGHAT and FQNNGV. Trimming took off 6 bases at V and 0 bases at J, with 11 bases between the two ends. There are 14 residues in the CDR3. CDR3 in amino acids: CASRTTGYQETQYF. The CDR3 DNA reads as TGTGCCAGCAGGACTACAGGTTACCAAGAGACCCAGTACTTC.

The chain recombines TRBV7-2 with TRBJ2-1; D ambiguous. Trimming left V 2 bases short and J 10 bases short, with 12 bases between. This CDR3 comprises 13 residues. CDR1 is SGHTA and CDR2 is FQGNSA in the germline V gene. The CDR3 bases are TGTGCCAGCAGCTTACGTATAGTGAGGGAGCAGTTCTTC. It yields the protein CASSLRIVREQFF.

This clone was counted between two and nine times. The J gene is TRBJ2-7, the V gene TRBV28; the match to TRBD2 covers 7 bases. Losses at the gene ends were 5 bases for V and 2 bases for J; bases not matched to a gene: 9. The CDR3 contains 15 residues. Germline CDR1 and CDR2: MDHEN and SYDVKM. This CDR3 reads CASSPGRVNTYEQYF. For the CDR3, the DNA is TGTGCCAGCAGTCCAGGGAGGGTAAATACCTACGAGCAGTACTTC. The full variable domain, rest sourced from reference TRBV28 and TRBJ2-7, is DVKVTQSSRYLVKRTGEKVFLECVQDMDHENMFWYRQDPGLGLRLIYFSYDVKMKEKGDIPEGYSVSREKKERFSLILESASTNQTSMYLCASSPGRVNTYEQYFGPGTRLTVT.

V gene TRBV6-6 combines with J gene TRBJ2-1; tentatively, D is TRBD1 or TRBD2 (6 bases each). This CDR3 region has 14 residues. The V end lost 4 bases, the J end lost 6 bases, and 13 bases lay between the germline ends. Germline V lookup: CDR1 MNHNY, CDR2 SVGAGI (reference sequence). The CDR3: CASSLRRGVNEQFF. The DNA of the CDR3 is TGTGCCAGCAGTTTACGAAGGGGGGTCAATGAGCAGTTCTTC.

The rearrangement joins TRBV5-4 to TRBJ1-4; 7 bases match TRBD1. Germline CDR1 and CDR2: SGHNT and YYREEE (reference sequence). V gave up 2 bases and J gave up 4 bases; unmatched junction bases: 5. The CDR3 length is 15 residues. In nucleotides, the CDR3 is TGTGCCAGCAGCTTAACAGGGGCCAATAATGAAAAACTGTTTTTT. Encoded protein: CASSLTGANNEKLFF.

V and J are TRBV5-5 and TRBJ2-2; D is possibly TRBD1 or TRBD2 (6 bases each). V was clipped by 7 bases and J by 4 bases, with 14 bases between them. From germline, CDR1 is SGHKS and CDR2 YYEKEE (reference sequence). This CDR3 is built from 14 residues. The CDR3 bases are TGTGCCAGCGACGGGAGAGGGGGCACCGGGGAGCTGTTTTTT. As protein: CASDGRGGTGELFF.

The rearrangement uses TRBV7-2 and TRBJ1-2, with 8 bases aligning to TRBD1. The V gene's germline CDR1 is SGHTA and CDR2 FQGNSA. The CDR3 loop spans 16 amino acids. After removal of 5 bases from V and 5 bases from J, the junction contained 13 bases not matched to a gene. CDR3: CASSPAAGGIRYGYTF. The CDR3 nucleotides read TGTGCCAGCAGCCCCGCGGCAGGGGGCATCAGATATGGCTACACCTTC.

V gene TRBV19 combines with J gene TRBJ2-7, with D perhaps TRBD1 (5 bases). This CDR3 contains 14 residues. Trimming took off 6 bases at V and 1 base at J, with 13 bases between the two ends. CDR1 and CDR2 (germline): LNHDA, SQIVND (reference sequence). Here the CDR3 reads CASSPTVLSYEQYF. The CDR3 nucleotides are TGTGCCAGTAGCCCGACAGTGCTATCCTACGAGCAGTACTTC.

There are a few counts of this clone. The rearrangement joins TRBV7-2 to TRBJ1-6; possibly TRBD1 for D (5 bases). The ends were cut back, 1 base at V and 5 bases at J, with 12 bases in the middle. Germline CDR1 reads SGHTA; CDR2 reads FQGNSA. The CDR3 extends over 16 amino acids. This chain's CDR3 is CASSLVRQTHNSPLHF. The CDR3 DNA follows: TGTGCCAGCAGCTTAGTTAGACAGACACATAATTCACCCCTCCACTTT.

This CDR3 is CASRTGTTDTQYF. CDR3 DNA sequence: TGCGCCAGCAGGACAGGGACCACAGATACGCAGTATTTT. This chain joins TRBV10-2 and TRBJ2-3; 7 bases fit TRBD1. The CDR3 contains 13 residues. Germline V gene data show CDR1 as WSHSY and CDR2 as SAAADI. With V trimmed by 6 bases and J by 2 bases, 2 bases remained unmatched.

This chain joins TRBV2 and TRBJ2-3, with 9 bases aligning to TRBD2. Trimming removed 4 bases from V and 3 bases from J; junction bases left unmatched: 2. There are 14 residues in the CDR3. CDR1 and CDR2 (germline): SNHLY, FYNNEI. CDR3 DNA: TGTGCCAGCAGTGTTACTAGCGGGACAGATACGCAGTATTTT. Protein product: CASSVTSGTDTQYF.

This clone was observed a handful of times. The gene calls are TRBV7-2 and TRBJ2-2, with 7 bases aligning to TRBD1. V lost 0 bases and J lost 5; bases outside the gene matches: 3. Looked up from germline, CDR1 is SGHTA and CDR2 is FQGNSA. The CDR3 covers 15 residues. The CDR3 DNA sequence: TGTGCCAGCAGCTTAGCATACAGGGGAACCGGGGAGCTGTTTTTT. The encoded protein is CASSLAYRGTGELFF.

The count of this clone is one. The rearrangement uses TRBV9 and TRBJ2-2; D is uncertain. Trimming took off 0 bases at V and 5 bases at J, with 11 bases between the two ends. CDR1 SGDLS and CDR2 YYNGEE come from the germline V gene. This CDR3 spans 15 amino acids. CDR3 in amino acids: CASSVVNGGTGELFF. For the CDR3, the DNA is TGTGCCAGCAGCGTAGTAAACGGTGGGACCGGGGAGCTGTTTTTT.

The rearrangement uses TRBV2 and TRBJ1-4, with D perhaps TRBD1 (6 bases). Germline loops: CDR1 SNHLY, CDR2 FYNNEI. V gave up 5 bases and J gave up 7 bases, with 20 bases separating them. This CDR3 spans 16 amino acids. The CDR3 nucleotides are TGTGCCAGCAGTACGGCTGGCGGGGGAGGGGGTGAAAAACTGTTTTTT. Its protein product is CASSTAGGGGGEKLFF.

The chain links TRBV29-1 to TRBJ2-1, with no clear D. The V gene lost 4 bases and the J gene lost 7 bases, with 14 bases spanning the gap. Germline loops: CDR1 SQVTM, CDR2 ANQGSEA. CDR3 length: 13 residues. As DNA, the CDR3 is TGCAGCGTTGTCGGGTCCCGGTGGAATGAGCAGTTCTTC. It is translated as CSVVGSRWNEQFF.

The rearrangement links TRBV2 to TRBJ1-5; a weak D match, TRBD1 (5 bases). Trimming stripped 5 bases from V and 3 bases from J, with 8 bases between. The CDR3 runs 13 residues. Germline V gives CDR1 SNHLY, CDR2 FYNNEI. CDR3 bases: TGTGCCAGCAGTATGGGGCTCAATCAGCCCCAGCATTTT. Translation gives CASSMGLNQPQHF.

The V and J genes are TRBV6-5 and TRBJ1-1; D call uncertain. This CDR3 is built from 15 residues. Trimming left V 11 bases short and J 3 bases short, with 22 bases between. The germline CDR1 and CDR2 sequences are MNHEY and SVGAGI. This CDR3 reads CAREEDKDRYTEAFF. In DNA form, the CDR3 reads TGTGCCCGAGAGGAAGATAAGGATCGCTACACTGAAGCTTTCTTT.

This chain joins TRBV6-6 and TRBJ1-2, with 7 bases identical to TRBD1. The trim removed 8 bases at V and 4 bases at J, leaving 4 bases unmatched. The V gene's germline CDR1 is MNHNY and CDR2 SVGAGI (reference sequence). This CDR3 contains 12 residues. DNA of the CDR3: TGTGCCAGCGCAGGGGGTTCCTATGGCTACACCTTC. Its protein product is CASAGGSYGYTF.

The J gene is TRBJ1-2, the V gene TRBV13; D ambiguous. Germline lookup yields CDR1 PRHDT and CDR2 FYEKMQ (reference sequence). V lost 5 bases and J 5 bases, leaving 9 bases between the germline ends. The CDR3 is made up of 12 amino acids. The CDR3, as DNA: TGTGCCAGCAGCCGGACCGGATATGGCTACACCTTC. Residues: CASSRTGYGYTF.

The chain recombines TRBV28 with TRBJ2-2; 10 bases fit TRBD1. Germline CDR1 reads MDHEN; CDR2 reads SYDVKM. This CDR3 is 17 amino acids long. After removal of 5 bases from V and 6 bases from J, the junction contained 12 bases not matched to a gene. This chain's CDR3 is CASSLTDRGLSAGELFF. CDR3 nucleotide sequence: TGTGCCAGCAGTCTTACCGACAGGGGGCTTTCGGCCGGGGAGCTGTTTTTT.